The 20 T cell receptor beta chains presented below share a single source sample, sequenced in a study of OX40 agonist ivuxolimab in advanced cancers. Library method: the immunoSEQ multiplex PCR assay. TCRdb took this table from immuneACCESS and kept in-frame rearrangements with V and J called. Such tables lack part of the clones; where checked against another copy, unresolved V genes explain under half of the gap, and the rest is unexplained. Across this sample there are fewer than 100,000 clones, with roughly 80% seen only once. The ten largest clones capture more than 1.4% of the sample. The sequencing here drew on CD4+ or CD8+ T cells sorted from blood, taken in a trial of the OX40 agonist ivuxolimab. These receptors all stem from an adult with an advanced solid tumor such as melanoma, head and neck, liver or kidney cancer.

The chain couples TRBV19 to TRBJ2-2; D gene uncertain. Germline values: CDR1 LNHDA, CDR2 SQIVND (reference sequence). This CDR3 region has 14 residues. V was trimmed by 3 bases and J by 2 bases, leaving 7 bases between them. CDR3 coding DNA: TGTGCCAGTAGTATTCGCTCTAACACCGGGGAGCTGTTTTTT. It specifies CASSIRSNTGELFF.

The chain couples TRBV9 to TRBJ2-1, with a weak D call TRBD1 (9 bases). CDR3 size: 19 residues. Germline V gives CDR1 SGDLS, CDR2 YYNGEE. With 2 bases removed from V and 5 bases from J, the gap between germline ends came to 26 bases. CDR3 sequence reads: CASSVGQGAGVGSDNEQFF. The CDR3 nucleotides are TGTGCCAGCAGCGTGGGACAGGGAGCGGGAGTGGGGTCTGACAATGAGCAGTTCTTC.

The chain links TRBV6-5 to TRBJ2-3; maybe TRBD2 (7 bases). V gave up 8 bases and J gave up 3 bases, with 12 bases separating them. The length of the CDR3 is 13 residues. Germline V gives CDR1 MNHEY, CDR2 SVGAGI. The CDR3 protein is CASWGRGTDTQYF. In DNA, the CDR3 is TGTGCCAGCTGGGGGAGGGGGACAGATACGCAGTATTTT.

This chain uses TRBV28 with TRBJ1-2; D remains unclear. Germline values: CDR1 MDHEN, CDR2 SYDVKM. This CDR3 has 12 residues. The germline V and J ends were trimmed by 7 bases and 3 bases, with 9 bases remaining between them. CDR3 protein: CASTSSHYGYTF. CDR3 sequence (DNA): TGTGCCAGCACCAGTTCTCACTATGGCTACACCTTC.

The genes are TRBV7-8 and TRBJ1-2; D is perhaps TRBD1 (6 bases). The CDR3 loop spans 15 amino acids. V was trimmed by 5 bases and J by 8 bases, leaving 21 bases between them. Germline V CDR1 and CDR2: SGHVS, FQNEAQ. The CDR3 protein is CASSQSPQGLGGYTF. DNA for the CDR3: TGTGCCAGCAGCCAATCCCCACAGGGCTTGGGGGGCTACACCTTC.

This clone was observed once. The chain carries TRBV7-6 and TRBJ2-1; perhaps TRBD1 as D (6 bases). V shed 3 bases and J shed 6 bases, with 9 bases lying between them. Germline V lookup: CDR1 SGHVS, CDR2 FNYEAQ. This CDR3 contains 13 residues. The CDR3 protein is CASSFTGLNEQFF. CDR3 in DNA: TGTGCCAGCAGCTTTACAGGGCTCAATGAGCAGTTCTTC. Using reference TRBV7-6 and TRBJ2-1 for the parts outside the CDR3, the full variable domain is GAGVSQSPRYKVTKRGQDVALRCDPISGHVSLYWYRQALGQGPEFLTYFNYEAQQDKSGLPNDRFSAERPEGSISTLTIQRTEQRDSAMYRCASSFTGLNEQFFGPGTRLTVL.

This chain uses TRBV5-8 with TRBJ2-2, with D possibly TRBD2 on 5 matching bases. V lost 2 bases to trimming and J lost 2 bases, with 10 bases between them. This CDR3 has 15 residues. Germline CDR1 is SGHTS and CDR2 is YDEGEE. This CDR3 is CASSFAGLNTGELFF. In DNA, the CDR3 is TGTGCCAGCAGCTTTGCGGGCCTCAACACCGGGGAGCTGTTTTTT. Full variable domain (remainder filled in from reference TRBV5-8 and TRBJ2-2): EAGVTQSPTHLIKTRGQQATLRCSPISGHTSVYWYQQALGLGLQFLLWYDEGEERNRGNFPPRFSGRQFPNYSSELNVNALELEDSALYLCASSFAGLNTGELFFGEGSRLTVL.

The V call is TRBV29-1, the J call TRBJ2-5, with unresolved D. The V end lost 2 bases, the J end lost 5 bases, and 6 bases lay between the germline ends. The germline gives CDR1 SQVTM, CDR2 ANQGSEA. The CDR3 runs to 11 residues. CDR3 sequence (DNA): TGCAGCGTTGAACTGGCCGAGACCCAGTACTTC. Amino acids: CSVELAETQYF.

The V call is TRBV28, the J call TRBJ2-4; TRBD2 might be the D (6 bases). The CDR3 runs to 14 residues. The V end was cut by 6 bases, the J end by 4 bases, with 13 bases between. CDR1 is MDHEN, CDR2 SYDVKM, per germline. In DNA, the CDR3 is TGTGCCAGCAGCCCCCGGGGGAGGAAAAACATTCAGTACTTC. Residues: CASSPRGRKNIQYF. The whole variable domain, remainder taken from reference TRBV28 and TRBJ2-4, is DVKVTQSSRYLVKRTGEKVFLECVQDMDHENMFWYRQDPGLGLRLIYFSYDVKMKEKGDIPEGYSVSREKKERFSLILESASTNQTSMYLCASSPRGRKNIQYFGAGTRLSVL.

This clone was detected only a few times. This chain joins TRBV4-3 and TRBJ1-2; a possible D gene is TRBD1 (6 bases). The CDR3 length is 14 residues. V was clipped by 1 base and J by 4 bases, with 10 bases between them. The V gene's germline CDR1 is LGHNA and CDR2 YSLEER. Written as DNA, the CDR3 is TGCGCCAGCAGCCAAGTGACGGGGGCCTATGGCTACACCTTC. It yields the protein CASSQVTGAYGYTF.

This clone was observed a single time. This chain uses TRBV28 with TRBJ2-7; 8 bases line up with TRBD2. V dropped 6 bases and J dropped 6; count of bases not matched to a gene: 13. The CDR3 length is 15 residues. Germline CDR1 MDHEN, CDR2 SYDVKM. The CDR3 is CASSRSSGAGGEQYF. The DNA of the CDR3 is TGTGCCAGCAGCCGGAGTAGCGGGGCTGGGGGCGAGCAGTACTTC.

This clone has a single count. This chain connects TRBV6-6 to TRBJ1-3; TRBD1 agrees at 12 bases. The V and J ends lost 5 bases and 4 bases, in that order; junction bases with no gene match: 3. Germline V gives CDR1 MNHNY, CDR2 SVGAGI (reference sequence). This CDR3 contains 15 residues. Here the CDR3 reads CASSGTGGWGNTIYF. Written as DNA, the CDR3 is TGTGCCAGCAGTGGGACAGGGGGCTGGGGAAACACCATATATTTT.

A few counts support this clone. The gene calls are TRBV5-1 and TRBJ1-2; 7 positions match TRBD1. Unmatched junction bases numbered 4, after V lost 0 bases and J lost 5 bases. Germline-derived CDR1 and CDR2 are SGHRS and YFSETQ. This CDR3 has 14 residues. CDR3 DNA: TGCGCCAGCAGCTTGGAGGGGGCGGTTTATGGCTACACCTTC. It codes for CASSLEGAVYGYTF.

V gene TRBV7-2 combines with J gene TRBJ2-1; TRBD1 agrees at 9 bases. Germline trimming cut 4 bases from V and 4 bases from J; bases unmatched to any gene: 2. This CDR3 comprises 14 residues. Germline V gene lookup returns CDR1 SGHTA and CDR2 FQGNSA. DNA for the CDR3: TGTGCCAGCAGCTCACAGGGGGCGTACAATGAGCAGTTCTTC. The encoded protein is CASSSQGAYNEQFF.

J is TRBJ2-3 and V is TRBV7-2, with D unclear. The CDR3 extends over 13 amino acids. Germline V gene lookup returns CDR1 SGHTA and CDR2 FQGNSA. Trimming took 7 bases from V and 6 from J, leaving 14 bases between them. CDR3 amino acids: CASTISKADTQYF. The CDR3 bases are TGTGCCAGCACCATCTCGAAGGCTGATACGCAGTATTTT.

The rearrangement joins TRBV2 to TRBJ2-7; 8 bases match TRBD1. The trim removed 6 bases at V and 0 bases at J, leaving 4 bases unmatched. The CDR3 runs 14 residues. CDR1 and CDR2 from the germline V gene are SNHLY and FYNNEI. CDR3 nucleotide sequence: TGTGCCAGCAGGGACAGGGTAAGCTCCTACGAGCAGTACTTC. Its protein is CASRDRVSSYEQYF.

J is TRBJ1-2 and V is TRBV7-9; 11 bases map to TRBD1. This CDR3 spans 17 amino acids. J lost 0 bases, V lost 4 bases, and 7 bases had no gene match. CDR1 is SEHNR, CDR2 FQNEAQ, per germline (reference sequence). For the CDR3, the DNA is TGTGCCAGCAGCTCCCGGGACAGGGGGAAAGCTAACTATGGCTACACCTTC. Translated, it gives CASSSRDRGKANYGYTF.

This clone was found once. V and J are TRBV5-1 and TRBJ1-2, with D maybe TRBD1 (5 bases). This CDR3 region has 15 residues. Trimming removed 0 bases from V and 2 bases from J, with 11 bases in between. The germline gives CDR1 SGHRS, CDR2 YFSETQ. CDR3 residues: CASSLAPDKNYGYTF. CDR3 nucleotide sequence: TGCGCCAGCAGCTTGGCCCCGGACAAAAACTATGGCTACACCTTC. Full variable domain (missing parts from reference TRBV5-1 and TRBJ1-2): KAGVTQTPRYLIKTRGQQVTLSCSPISGHRSVSWYQQTPGQGLQFLFEYFSETQRNKGNFPGRFSGRQFSNSRSEMNVSTLELGDSALYLCASSLAPDKNYGYTFGSGTRLTVV.

The V and J genes are TRBV27 and TRBJ1-1, with a possible D match to TRBD1 (5 bases). V lost 2 bases and J 3 bases, leaving 10 bases between the germline ends. This CDR3 has 14 amino acids. The germline CDR1 and CDR2 sequences are MNHEY and SMNVEV (reference sequence). The CDR3 sequence is CASSLHRRYTEAFF. The DNA for the CDR3 is TGTGCCAGCAGTTTACACAGGAGGTACACTGAAGCTTTCTTT.

CDR3 sequence reads: CSVGRVGAVGETQYF. CDR3 bases: TGCAGCGTTGGTCGCGTGGGAGCGGTTGGGGAGACCCAGTACTTC. This rearrangement joins TRBV29-1 to TRBJ2-5; D is possibly TRBD2 (5 bases). Germline values: CDR1 SQVTM, CDR2 ANQGSEA. V lost 4 bases to trimming and J lost 5 bases, with 20 bases between them. This CDR3 contains 15 residues.